The source of this T cell receptor (beta chain) is a study of T cell responses to AZD1222 COVID-19 vaccine. Germline V CDR1 and CDR2: KGHSH, LQKENI. The CDR3 covers 14 residues. With 4 bases clipped from V and 5 bases from J, the junction kept 4 bases outside the gene matches. The data were produced by immunoSEQ multiplex PCR, yet TCRdb's version contains in-frame clones alone and is incomplete. The sample yields some 140,000 clones, 90% to 95% seen once. This TCR came from an adult who received the AZD1222 COVID-19 vaccine. The chain carries TRBV18 and TRBJ1-1; TRBD1 aligns across 10 bases. The source material was peripheral blood, sampled 28 days after the second AZD1222 dose. This CDR3 is CASSRDRGQTEAFF. The CDR3 DNA sequence: TGTGCCAGCTCACGAGACAGGGGGCAAACTGAAGCTTTCTTT.